This TCR beta chain was captured in a study of blood T cells in healthy people across ages. Study outcomes and limitations: Diversity was higher, and naive CD4+ cells more numerous, in long-lived donors than in aged donors.

The second PCR ran roughly 7 to 12 cycles with a sample-barcoded 5' primer and J-beta primers. A single record per CDR3 protein comes from TCRdb applying MiXCR to the 5' RACE reads. The sample has about 1.4 million distinct CDR3 sequences, around 55% seen once. About this clonotype: Its antigen is unidentified.

V lost 3 bases and J lost 9, with 13 bases in between. CDR1 is SGDLS and CDR2 is YYNGEE in the germline V gene. This CDR3 contains 13 residues. Sequenced: blood. The chain employs TRBV9 and TRBJ2-1, with a possible D match to TRBD1 (6 bases). The TCR comes from a man aged 18 to 35 in good health. CDR3 sequence reads: CASSGPTGLEQFF. DNA of the CDR3: TGTGCCAGCAGCGGACCGACAGGACTTGAGCAGTTCTTC.